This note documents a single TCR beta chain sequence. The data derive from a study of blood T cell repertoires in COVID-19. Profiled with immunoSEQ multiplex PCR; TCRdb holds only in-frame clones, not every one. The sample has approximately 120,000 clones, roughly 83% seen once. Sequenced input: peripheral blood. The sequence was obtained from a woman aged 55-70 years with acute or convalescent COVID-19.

The CDR3 protein is CASSVLGSGGEAFF. The DNA for the CDR3 is TGCGCCAGCAGCGTACTAGGTTCAGGAGGTGAAGCTTTCTTT. This chain links TRBV5-1 with TRBJ1-1; no definite D call. Trimming took off 4 bases at V and 7 bases at J, with 17 bases between the two ends. Germline assignment: CDR1 SGHRS and CDR2 YFSETQ. This CDR3 is 14 amino acids long.